These T cell receptor beta chains were read from a single sample in a study of neurological immune-mediated disorders. One entry per CDR3 protein results from TCRdb running MiXCR on the 5' RACE reads. The sample includes 40,000 to 50,000 distinct CDR3 sequences, 2% to 3% of them seen just once. The sequenced sample consisted of PBMCs. The receptors originated from a man under 40 with multiple sclerosis. The CDR3 runs from the conserved cysteine through the conserved F or W. The order of the fields is J gene, V gene, D gene, clone size, CDR3 protein, CDR3 DNA. The D gene is left open where the match is weak. Clone size reads once, few, many, or a class if the clone is expanded.

J: TRBJ2-7
V: TRBV11-2
D: .
size: many
CDR3: CASSLGIGGGGSSYEQYF
DNA: TGTGCCAGCAGCTTAGGGATCGGTGGAGGGGGCAGTTCCTACGAGCAGTACTTC

J: TRBJ2-2
V: TRBV11-1
D: .
size: many
CDR3: CASSPFAGAVNGELFF
DNA: TGTGCCAGCAGCCCCTTCGCGGGGGCGGTAAACGGGGAGCTGTTTTTT

J: TRBJ2-7
V: TRBV20-1
D: .
size: many
CDR3: CSVPGAVHEQYF
DNA: TGCAGTGTCCCCGGGGCGGTCCACGAGCAGTACTTC

J: TRBJ1-2
V: TRBV7-9
D: .
size: many
CDR3: CASSLARYGYTF
DNA: TGTGCCAGCAGCTTAGCCCGCTATGGCTACACCTTC

J: TRBJ2-5
V: TRBV20-1
D: .
size: many
CDR3: CSACSPANQETQYF
DNA: TGCAGTGCTTGCAGTCCCGCGAACCAAGAGACCCAGTACTTC

J: TRBJ2-1
V: TRBV15
D: .
size: many
CDR3: CATSSDGSYNEQFF
DNA: TGTGCCACCAGCAGCGACGGTTCCTACAATGAGCAGTTCTTC

J: TRBJ2-5
V: TRBV24-1
D: TRBD1
size: many
CDR3: CATSYLTGYPILDEETQYF
DNA: TGTGCCACCAGTTACCTGACAGGGTACCCGATCCTAGATGAAGAGACCCAGTACTTC

J: TRBJ2-3
V: TRBV20-1
D: .
size: many
CDR3: CSARDLQDNTDTQYF
DNA: TGCAGTGCTAGAGATCTCCAGGACAACACAGATACGCAGTATTTT

J: TRBJ2-1
V: TRBV4-1
D: TRBD2
size: many
CDR3: CASSHDSGGAYNEQFF
DNA: TGCGCCAGCAGCCATGATAGCGGGGGAGCTTACAATGAGCAGTTCTTC

J: TRBJ1-1
V: TRBV28
D: .
size: many
CDR3: CASPGTGAWSTEAFF
DNA: TGTGCCAGCCCAGGGACGGGGGCTTGGAGCACTGAAGCTTTCTTT

J: TRBJ1-5
V: TRBV7-3
D: .
size: many
CDR3: CASSRAVCDSNQPQHF
DNA: TGTGCCAGCAGCCGAGCAGTATGCGATAGCAATCAGCCCCAGCATTTT

J: TRBJ1-5
V: TRBV4-3
D: .
size: many
CDR3: CASSQVRGNQPQHF
DNA: TGCGCCAGCAGCCAAGTGCGGGGGAATCAGCCCCAGCATTTT

J: TRBJ1-5
V: TRBV12-3/TRBV12-4
D: .
size: many
CDR3: CASSRRQDNQPQHF
DNA: TGTGCCAGCAGTCGAAGACAAGACAATCAGCCCCAGCATTTT

J: TRBJ1-1
V: TRBV5-1
D: .
size: many
CDR3: CASSLEPAEAFF
DNA: TGCGCCAGCAGCTTGGAACCCGCTGAAGCTTTCTTT

J: TRBJ1-2
V: TRBV7-9
D: TRBD1
size: many
CDR3: CASSFTGTDDHGYTF
DNA: TGTGCCAGCAGTTTTACCGGGACAGACGATCATGGCTACACCTTC

J: TRBJ1-1
V: TRBV11-2
D: .
size: many
CDR3: CASSPIHRGSTEAFF
DNA: TGTGCCAGCAGCCCTATCCATAGGGGGAGCACTGAAGCTTTCTTT

J: TRBJ2-5
V: TRBV20-1
D: .
size: many
CDR3: CSARDGVYEETQYF
DNA: TGCAGTGCTAGAGATGGGGTCTACGAAGAGACCCAGTACTTC

J: TRBJ2-7
V: TRBV20-1
D: TRBD2
size: many
CDR3: CSASSEGSGGAVYEQYF
DNA: TGCAGTGCTAGTAGCGAGGGTAGCGGGGGGGCTGTCTACGAGCAGTACTTC

J: TRBJ2-7
V: TRBV4-1
D: TRBD1
size: many
CDR3: CASSWGQGGEQYF
DNA: TGCGCCAGCAGCTGGGGACAGGGTGGGGAGCAGTACTTC

J: TRBJ1-1
V: TRBV4-2
D: .
size: many
CDR3: CASSQVLASLNTEAFF
DNA: TGTGCCAGCAGCCAAGTTTTGGCCAGCCTGAACACTGAAGCTTTCTTT

J: TRBJ1-1
V: TRBV5-5
D: TRBD1
size: many
CDR3: CASSVTGYTEAFF
DNA: TGTGCCAGCAGCGTGACAGGGTACACTGAAGCTTTCTTT

J: TRBJ1-1
V: TRBV5-1
D: .
size: many
CDR3: CASSFPGTGNTEAFF
DNA: TGCGCCAGCAGCTTCCCCGGGACGGGGAACACTGAAGCTTTCTTT

J: TRBJ2-7
V: TRBV20-1
D: TRBD2
size: many
CDR3: CSARGLTSEYEQYF
DNA: TGCAGTGCTAGAGGGCTGACTAGCGAGTACGAGCAGTACTTC

J: TRBJ2-5
V: TRBV29-1
D: TRBD2
size: many
CDR3: CSVSLAGGKETQYF
DNA: TGCAGCGTTTCGTTAGCGGGGGGAAAAGAGACCCAGTACTTC

J: TRBJ2-5
V: TRBV25-1
D: .
size: many
CDR3: CASSSGTYQETQYF
DNA: TGTGCCAGCAGTTCCGGGACTTATCAAGAGACCCAGTACTTC

J: TRBJ2-2
V: TRBV29-1
D: .
size: many
CDR3: CSATVGAGELFF
DNA: TGCAGCGCTACAGTAGGCGCCGGGGAGCTGTTTTTT

J: TRBJ1-1
V: TRBV7-2
D: TRBD1
size: many
CDR3: CASSVTGGASTEAFF
DNA: TGTGCCAGCAGCGTTACAGGGGGCGCTAGCACTGAAGCTTTCTTT

J: TRBJ1-2
V: TRBV5-1
D: TRBD1
size: many
CDR3: CASSLDGTAGGYTF
DNA: TGCGCCAGCAGCTTGGATGGGACAGCAGGAGGCTACACCTTC

J: TRBJ2-1
V: TRBV5-5
D: TRBD1
size: many
CDR3: CASSFGTGPNNEQFF
DNA: TGTGCCAGCAGCTTTGGGACAGGCCCTAACAATGAGCAGTTCTTC

J: TRBJ2-1
V: TRBV7-2
D: .
size: many
CDR3: CASSLRSRVYNEQFF
DNA: TGTGCCAGCAGCTTAAGGTCTAGGGTCTACAATGAGCAGTTCTTC

J: TRBJ1-1
V: TRBV5-1
D: .
size: many
CDR3: CASSLDAGWNTEAFF
DNA: TGCGCCAGCAGCTTGGATGCAGGGTGGAACACTGAAGCTTTCTTT

J: TRBJ1-1
V: TRBV15
D: .
size: many
CDR3: CANSQSRATEAFF
DNA: TGTGCCAACAGTCAAAGTCGGGCCACTGAAGCTTTCTTT

J: TRBJ2-3
V: TRBV20-1
D: TRBD2
size: many
CDR3: CSASESGVPTDTQYF
DNA: TGCAGTGCTAGTGAGAGCGGGGTACCCACAGATACGCAGTATTTT

J: TRBJ1-1
V: TRBV20-1
D: .
size: many
CDR3: CSARDPRTETEAFF
DNA: TGCAGTGCTAGAGATCCCCGGACAGAAACTGAAGCTTTCTTT

J: TRBJ2-3
V: TRBV20-1
D: TRBD2
size: many
CDR3: CSARGGRAKDTQYF
DNA: TGCAGTGCTAGAGGAGGGAGGGCCAAAGATACGCAGTATTTT

J: TRBJ2-2
V: TRBV12-3/TRBV12-4
D: .
size: many
CDR3: CASSLAGLSNTGELFF
DNA: TGTGCCAGCAGTTTGGCGGGGCTTTCGAACACCGGGGAGCTGTTTTTT

J: TRBJ1-6
V: TRBV7-8
D: .
size: many
CDR3: CASSLDPGRNSPLHF
DNA: TGTGCCAGCAGCTTAGACCCTGGGCGTAATTCACCCCTCCACTTT

J: TRBJ2-7
V: TRBV20-1
D: TRBD2
size: many
CDR3: CSAITREGLAAYEQYF
DNA: TGCAGTGCTATTACGCGAGAGGGACTAGCGGCCTACGAGCAGTACTTC

J: TRBJ1-1
V: TRBV28
D: TRBD1
size: many
CDR3: CASSPGGSENTEAFF
DNA: TGTGCCAGCAGCCCAGGGGGCAGTGAGAACACTGAAGCTTTCTTT

J: TRBJ2-7
V: TRBV20-1
D: .
size: many
CDR3: CSAGQLTTYEQYF
DNA: TGCAGTGCTGGACAGCTCACAACCTACGAGCAGTACTTC

J: TRBJ2-4
V: TRBV20-1
D: .
size: many
CDR3: CSIDDAGVLAKNIQYF
DNA: TGCAGTATAGACGACGCAGGGGTTCTAGCCAAAAACATTCAGTACTTC